This record looks at one T cell receptor beta chain sequence and its context. Donation came from healthy HIV-negative adults that had no recent acute infections or vaccinations. This specimen belongs to a study of shared clonotypes between healthy human individuals. Study-wide background: Plates per donor: three CD4 naive, three CD4 memory, two CD8 naive, one CD8 memory.

Generated by immunoSEQ multiplex PCR, the TCRdb table keeps only in-frame clones and is missing some. The profile shows millions of clones, 90% to 95% of them singletons. Germline loops: CDR1 MNHNS, CDR2 SASEGT. Trimming shortened V by 0 bases and J by 0 bases, and 12 bases separated the two germline ends. The CDR3 extends over 16 amino acids. Sequenced input: naive CD4+ T cells sorted from blood. Subset noted: CD45RA+ positively selected. The chain employs TRBV6-1 and TRBJ2-7; D call uncertain. This TCR was sampled from a man younger than 30 in good health. The CDR3 here is CASSEAGHLGSYEQYF. In DNA form, the CDR3 reads TGTGCCAGCAGTGAAGCGGGCCACCTCGGCTCCTACGAGCAGTACTTC.